This T cell receptor (beta chain) was profiled in a study of blood T cell repertoires in COVID-19. As for the study in general: The United States, Italy and Spain were the sources of the acute and convalescent COVID-19 samples. In each case, the material was cDNA or gDNA derived from T cells, B-cell-depleted T cells, or PBMCs.

Authors' methods: How many nucleated cells were present was estimated from reference gene primer amplification. Method: immunoSEQ multiplex PCR; TCRdb's copy keeps in-frame clones and lacks some. D and trimming were read from the DNA, whereas the V and J calls and clone size are those reported in that table. Of roughly 67,000 clones listed, roughly 85% are singletons. Germline assignment: CDR1 SGHAT and CDR2 FQNNGV. V dropped 0 bases and J dropped 8 bases, with 13 bases sitting between them. The CDR3 runs to 14 residues. The material sequenced was peripheral blood. The source is a man between 45 and 60 years old with acute or convalescent COVID-19. V is TRBV11-2 and J is TRBJ1-2; D gene ambiguous. CDR3 sequence: CASSLEVSGYGYTF. CDR3 sequence (DNA): TGTGCCAGCAGCTTAGAGGTATCCGGTTACGGCTACACCTTC.